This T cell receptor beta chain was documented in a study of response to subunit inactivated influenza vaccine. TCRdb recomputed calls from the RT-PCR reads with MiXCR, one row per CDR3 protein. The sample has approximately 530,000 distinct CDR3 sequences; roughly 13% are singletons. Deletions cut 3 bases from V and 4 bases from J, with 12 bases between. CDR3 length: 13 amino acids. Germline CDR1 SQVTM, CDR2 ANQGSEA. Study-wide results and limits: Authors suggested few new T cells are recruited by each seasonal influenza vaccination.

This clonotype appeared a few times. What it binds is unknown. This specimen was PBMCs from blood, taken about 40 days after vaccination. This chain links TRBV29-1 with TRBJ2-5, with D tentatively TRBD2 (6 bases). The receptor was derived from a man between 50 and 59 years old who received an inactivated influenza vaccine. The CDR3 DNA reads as TGCAGCGTTGAGGTGGGGAGGAGAGAGACCCAGTACTTC. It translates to CSVEVGRRETQYF.